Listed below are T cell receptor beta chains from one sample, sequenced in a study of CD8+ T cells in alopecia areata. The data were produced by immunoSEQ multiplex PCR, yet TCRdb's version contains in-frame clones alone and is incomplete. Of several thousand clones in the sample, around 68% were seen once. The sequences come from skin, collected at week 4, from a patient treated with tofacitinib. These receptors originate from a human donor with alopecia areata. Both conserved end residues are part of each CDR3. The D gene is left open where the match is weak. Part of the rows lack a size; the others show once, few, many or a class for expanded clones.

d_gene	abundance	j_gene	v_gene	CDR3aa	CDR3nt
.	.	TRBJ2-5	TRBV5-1	CASSLGSRSQETQYF	TGCGCCAGCAGCTTGGGGTCGCGTTCCCAAGAGACCCAGTACTTC
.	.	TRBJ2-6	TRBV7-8	CASSGVNPQSRANVLTF	TGTGCCAGCAGCGGTGTCAACCCACAAAGTCGGGCCAACGTCCTGACTTTC
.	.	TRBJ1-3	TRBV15	CATSSYSGPADTIYF	TGTGCCACCAGCAGCTATTCGGGGCCAGCGGACACCATATATTTT
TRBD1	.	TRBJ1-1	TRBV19	CASSLWDSGAFF	TGCGCCAGCAGTCTCTGGGACAGTGGAGCTTTCTTT
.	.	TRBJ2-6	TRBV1	CTSRFRCLCTSRANVLTF	TGCACCAGCAGATTCAGGTGTTTGTGCACAAGTCGGGCCAACGTCCTGACTTTC
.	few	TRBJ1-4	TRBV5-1	CASSSRTATNEKLFF	TGCGCCAGCAGCTCGCGGACAGCAACTAATGAAAAACTGTTTTTT
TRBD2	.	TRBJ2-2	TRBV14	CASSQELQNLAGAGELFF	TGTGCCAGCAGCCAAGAGTTACAGAACCTAGCGGGAGCCGGGGAGCTGTTTTTT
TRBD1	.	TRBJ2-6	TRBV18	CASGDRDRGSAGANVLTF	TGTGCCAGCGGAGATCGGGACAGGGGATCTGCTGGGGCCAACGTCCTGACTTTC
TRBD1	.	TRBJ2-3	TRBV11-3	CASSRRTGAAGDTQYF	TGTGCCAGCAGCAGACGGACAGGGGCGGCTGGGGATACGCAGTATTTT
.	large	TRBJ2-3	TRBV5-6	CASSLYGREEKDTQYF	TGTGCCAGCAGCCTATACGGAAGGGAAGAAAAAGATACGCAGTATTTT
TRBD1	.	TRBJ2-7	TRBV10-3	CAISEGRTGGKQYF	TGTGCCATCAGTGAGGGACGAACAGGGGGCAAGCAGTACTTC
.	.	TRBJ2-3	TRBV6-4	CASSEAQHFVQYF	TGTGCCAGCAGTGAGGCCCAGCACTTTGTGCAGTATTTT
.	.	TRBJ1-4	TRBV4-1	CASSQDLGTGTTNEKLFF	TGCGCCAGCAGCCAAGATTTGGGAACAGGCACAACTAATGAAAAACTGTTTTTT
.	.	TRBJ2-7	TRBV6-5	CASSYERPPYEQYF	TGTGCCAGCAGTTACGAGCGGCCGCCCTACGAGCAGTACTTC
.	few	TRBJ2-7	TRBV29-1	CSGGDIGYEQYF	TGCAGCGGGGGGGACATTGGCTACGAGCAGTACTTC
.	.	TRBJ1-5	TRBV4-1	CASSQEGNSNQPQHF	TGCGCCAGCAGCCAAGAGGGGAATAGCAATCAGCCCCAGCATTTT
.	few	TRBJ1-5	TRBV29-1	CSVSDGWLGHQPQHF	TGCAGCGTTTCGGACGGGTGGTTGGGCCATCAGCCCCAGCATTTT
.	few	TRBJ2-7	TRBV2	CASSIKQGPYEQYF	TGTGCCAGCAGTATTAAACAGGGACCCTACGAGCAGTACTTC
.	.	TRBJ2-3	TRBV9	CASTPQGSAQYF	TGTGCCAGCACCCCCCAGGGCTCGGCGCAGTATTTT
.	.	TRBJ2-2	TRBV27	CASSSLGFQGPSGELFF	TGTGCCAGCAGTTCTCTGGGTTTTCAGGGACCTTCCGGGGAGCTGTTTTTT
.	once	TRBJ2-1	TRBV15	CATSKGGGIEQFF	TGTGCCACCAGCAAGGGGGGAGGCATTGAGCAGTTCTTC
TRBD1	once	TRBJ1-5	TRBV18	CASSDTGDQPQHF	TGTGCCAGCTCAGATACAGGGGATCAGCCCCAGCATTTT
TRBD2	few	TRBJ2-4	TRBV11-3	CASSFGTSGRSKNIQYF	TGTGCCAGCAGCTTCGGGACTAGCGGGCGATCCAAAAACATTCAGTACTTC
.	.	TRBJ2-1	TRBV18	CASSPGDNEQFF	TGTGCCAGCTCCCCGGGGGACAATGAGCAGTTCTTC
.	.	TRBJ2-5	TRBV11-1	CASSLARDTNQYF	TGTGCCAGCAGCCTAGCCCGGGACACGAACCAGTACTTC
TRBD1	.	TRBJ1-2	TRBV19	CASRPPGQVEYYGYTF	TGTGCCAGTAGGCCACCGGGACAGGTGGAATATTATGGCTACACCTTC
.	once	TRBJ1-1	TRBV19	CASSIDVKGIGENTEAFF	TGTGCCAGTAGTATAGATGTTAAGGGGATCGGGGAGAACACTGAAGCTTTCTTT
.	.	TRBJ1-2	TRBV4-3	CASSQDKQNYGYTF	TGCGCCAGCAGCCAAGATAAACAGAACTATGGCTACACCTTC
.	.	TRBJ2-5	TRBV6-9	CASSYSTSWQETQYF	TGTGCCAGCAGTTACTCGACTAGTTGGCAAGAGACCCAGTACTTC
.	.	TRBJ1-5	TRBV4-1	CASSQEDTEYQPQHF	TGCGCCAGCAGCCAGGAGGACACTGAGTATCAGCCCCAGCATTTT
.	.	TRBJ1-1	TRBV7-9	CASSLAQGMNTEAFF	TGTGCCAGCAGCTTAGCGCAAGGGATGAACACTGAAGCTTTCTTT
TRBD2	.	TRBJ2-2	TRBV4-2	CASSQERGLAGNTGELFF	TGTGCCAGCAGCCAAGAACGCGGACTAGCGGGCAACACCGGGGAGCTGTTTTTT
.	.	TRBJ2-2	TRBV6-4	CASSDGTYTGELFF	TGTGCCAGCAGTGACGGGACTTATACCGGGGAGCTGTTTTTT
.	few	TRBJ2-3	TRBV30	CAWRKRDGSTDTQYF	TGTGCCTGGAGAAAAAGGGACGGGAGCACAGATACGCAGTATTTT